One sample yielded the 26 T cell receptor beta chains listed below, sequenced in a study of human T cells and chemical hapten exposure (dated by TCRdb to about 2021). Library method: RACE. Sequenced using a NextSeq 500. The public sequencing data were trimmed at Q25 with fastp and processed into clonotypes with MiXCR by TCRdb, which kept only in-frame beta chains. A single entry per CDR3 protein holds the most common genes and DNA from its merged rows. Across this sample there are under 50,000 distinct CDR3 sequences, with 9.5% to 15% seen only once. The ten most abundant clones make up roughly 2.5% of the sample. According to the study, the label for this sample's time point signals: patch test 3, about 24 weeks after DPC sensitization. What this sample's treatment or condition label stands for: therapeutic diphenylcyclopropenone sensitization with weekly scalp DPC. Total RNA was extracted from unfractionated whole blood that had been collected in Tempus Blood RNA tubes.

This specimen was whole blood, taken in connection with sensitization to the hapten diphenylcyclopropenone (DPC). The receptors were sampled from a woman in her thirties or forties with alopecia areata. Some clones in this sample may be carry-over from other donors' samples.

The table lists this clonotype with many counts. The V call is TRBV30, the J call TRBJ2-4; TRBD1 matches 9 bases. The germline V gene encodes CDR1 GTSNPN and CDR2 SVGIG (reference sequence). After removal of 3 bases from V and 6 bases from J, the junction contained 3 bases not matched to a gene. The CDR3 extends over 13 amino acids. The CDR3 DNA follows: TGTGCCTGGAGGACAGGGGGTTCAAACATTCAGTACTTC. This translates into CAWRTGGSNIQYF.

The DNA for the CDR3 is TGTGCCAGCACCCCGGGACTAGCATCCTACGAGCAGTACTTC. Protein: CASTPGLASYEQYF. The V and J genes are TRBV28 and TRBJ2-7; 9 nucleotides line up with TRBD2. The germline gives CDR1 MDHEN, CDR2 SYDVKM. The CDR3 loop spans 14 amino acids. With 7 bases clipped from V and 1 base from J, the junction kept 5 bases outside the gene matches. Full variable domain (rest looked up from reference TRBV28 and TRBJ2-7): DVKVTQSSRYLVKRTGEKVFLECVQDMDHENMFWYRQDPGLGLRLIYFSYDVKMKEKGDIPEGYSVSREKKERFSLILESASTNQTSMYLCASTPGLASYEQYFGPGTRLTVT.

In this sample, this clonotype turned up a few times. The V call is TRBV7-9, the J call TRBJ1-2; D is unresolved. V lost 1 base to trimming and J lost 5 bases, with 11 bases between them. The CDR3 loop spans 14 amino acids. The germline V gene has CDR1 SEHNR and CDR2 FQNEAQ (reference sequence). The CDR3 sequence is CASSLGNTPYGYTF. CDR3 DNA sequence: TGTGCCAGCAGCTTAGGCAACACTCCTTATGGCTACACCTTC.

This clonotype showed up many times. J is TRBJ2-7 and V is TRBV18; D possibly corresponds to TRBD1 (6 bases). V was cut by 2 bases and J by 7 bases, with 18 bases left in between. Germline CDR1 KGHSH, CDR2 LQKENI. This CDR3 region has 15 residues. The CDR3 DNA reads TGTGCCAGCTCACCAGAACAGGGCTCATCGGGTGAGCAGTACTTC. It is translated as CASSPEQGSSGEQYF.

This clonotype was found a few times. Here the CDR3 DNA reads TGTGCCAGCAGTAGACTAGGATCGAACGAGCAGTACTTC. Its protein product is CASSRLGSNEQYF. The chain couples TRBV6-5 to TRBJ2-7; perhaps TRBD2 as D (6 bases). Deletions cut 5 bases from V and 5 bases from J, with 13 bases between. There are 13 residues in the CDR3. Germline-derived CDR1 and CDR2 are MNHEY and SVGAGI.

The table lists this clonotype with a few counts. The rearrangement links TRBV3-1 to TRBJ2-1, with a tentative D call TRBD2 (6 bases). V dropped 1 base and J dropped 4 bases, with 14 bases sitting between them. Per germline, CDR1 LGHDT and CDR2 YNNKEL (reference sequence). This CDR3 has 16 residues. For the CDR3, the DNA is TGTGCCAGCAGCCAAGGTCGACTAGAGAGGTACAATGAGCAGTTCTTC. Amino acids: CASSQGRLERYNEQFF.

The CDR3 sequence: CASRRVTGELFF. CDR3 coding DNA: TGTGCCAGCAGGAGAGTGACCGGGGAGCTGTTTTTT. The V gene is TRBV6-5, the J gene TRBJ2-2; D not resolved. The germline V gene has CDR1 MNHEY and CDR2 SVGAGI. Trimming cost V 6 bases and J 5 bases, with 7 bases left between them. This CDR3 comprises 12 residues.

The chain recombines TRBV5-1 with TRBJ2-7; the match to TRBD2 covers 11 bases. The germline CDR1 and CDR2 sequences are SGHRS and YFSETQ. V lost 2 bases, J lost 6 bases, and 4 bases stayed unmatched. The CDR3 extends over 14 amino acids. This CDR3 is CASSFSLAGAEQYF. In DNA, the CDR3 is TGCGCCAGCAGCTTCTCACTAGCGGGAGCCGAGCAGTACTTC.

The V and J genes are TRBV27 and TRBJ2-7, with D possibly matching TRBD1 (5 bases). CDR3 size: 13 residues. V was clipped by 6 bases and J by 4 bases, with 13 bases between them. Germline assignment: CDR1 MNHEY and CDR2 SMNVEV (reference sequence). CDR3 nucleotides: TGTGCCAGCAGACCCCTGGACAAATACGAGCAGTACTTC. This encodes CASRPLDKYEQYF.

The gene calls are TRBV20-1 and TRBJ2-7; D is undetermined. V lost 0 bases to trimming and J lost 0 bases, with 12 bases between them. CDR3 length equals 15 residues. CDR1 is DFQATT and CDR2 is SNEGSKA in the germline V gene (reference sequence). CDR3 DNA sequence: TGCAGTGCTAGAGATAGTCCCTCAACCTCCTACGAGCAGTACTTC. Protein sequence: CSARDSPSTSYEQYF.

This clonotype was counted only a few times. This chain links TRBV7-2 with TRBJ2-4; D possibly uses TRBD1 or TRBD2 (5 bases each). V was cut by 0 bases and J by 16 bases, with 13 bases left in between. This CDR3 region has 12 residues. Germline CDR1 and CDR2: SGHTA and FQGNSA. This CDR3 reads CASSLASGTLYF. In nucleotides, the CDR3 is TGTGCCAGCAGCTTAGCCTCCGGGACCCTCTACTTC.

Ten or more counts support this clonotype. This chain connects TRBV3-1 to TRBJ2-3; D is ambiguous. This CDR3 has 12 residues. V lost 3 bases and J 0 bases, leaving 1 base between the germline ends. Germline V gene sequence: CDR1 LGHDT, CDR2 YNNKEL (reference sequence). CDR3 nucleotide sequence: TGTGCCAGCAGCCAGAGCACAGATACGCAGTATTTT. Translating gives CASSQSTDTQYF.

This clonotype was observed many times. The rearrangement joins TRBV20-1 to TRBJ2-3; 8 bases align to TRBD2. The ends lost 6 bases at V and 2 bases at J; junction bases unmatched: 10. The germline V gene encodes CDR1 DFQATT and CDR2 SNEGSKA (reference sequence). CDR3 length equals 15 residues. CDR3 sequence reads: CSAQREHRVTDTQYF. In nucleotides, the CDR3 is TGCAGTGCACAGCGGGAGCATAGGGTCACAGATACGCAGTATTTT.

This clonotype was recorded many times. The chain joins TRBV6-5 to TRBJ2-5; TRBD2 is a possible D gene (5 bases). With 0 bases removed from V and 5 bases from J, the gap between germline ends came to 10 bases. CDR1 MNHEY and CDR2 SVGAGI come from the germline V gene. The CDR3 runs to 14 residues. The CDR3 DNA reads TGTGCCAGCAGTTACTCATCCGGGGAGGAGACCCAGTACTTC. Amino acid sequence: CASSYSSGEETQYF.

The rearrangement joins TRBV7-2 to TRBJ1-5; no reliable D call. The V gene's germline CDR1 is SGHTA and CDR2 FQGNSA. Trimming left V 0 bases short and J 0 bases short, with 3 bases between. This CDR3 is 14 amino acids long. For the CDR3, the DNA is TGTGCCAGCAGCTTAGCGCATAGCAATCAGCCCCAGCATTTT. It translates to CASSLAHSNQPQHF.

The chain uses TRBV6-5 and TRBJ2-1, with D possibly being TRBD2 (6 bases). Trimming pared 4 bases from V and 0 bases from J, leaving 13 bases between. The CDR3 totals 16 residues. Germline assignment: CDR1 MNHEY and CDR2 SVGAGI. CDR3: CASSSLAASSYNEQFF. CDR3 DNA: TGTGCCAGCAGTTCCTTAGCGGCAAGCTCCTACAATGAGCAGTTCTTC.

The chain combines TRBV29-1 with TRBJ1-2; D is uncertain. Germline V lookup: CDR1 SQVTM, CDR2 ANQGSEA. Trimming took 2 bases from V and 3 from J, leaving 10 bases between them. This CDR3 comprises 13 residues. CDR3 in amino acids: CSVELGTDYGYTF. CDR3 bases: TGCAGCGTTGAACTGGGCACCGACTATGGCTACACCTTC.

This clonotype showed up many times. CDR3 DNA sequence: TGTGCCACCAGCCGAGGTGGGAGGTTCTACAATGAGCAGTTCTTC. It translates to CATSRGGRFYNEQFF. The chain uses TRBV15 and TRBJ2-1; maybe TRBD2 (6 bases). The V end was cut by 5 bases, the J end by 3 bases, with 14 bases between. The CDR3 is 15 amino acids. CDR1 is LNHNV and CDR2 is YYDKDF in the germline V gene (reference sequence).

A few counts support this clonotype. The chain has TRBV21-1 and TRBJ2-7; TRBD1 is taken as the D call from the table, unchecked against the DNA. TRBV21-1 is assigned pseudogene status. The CDR3 runs to 13 residues. Here the CDR3 DNA reads TGTGCCAGCAGCGTGAAGGGACCCTACGAGCAGTACTTC. Protein product: CASSVKGPYEQYF.

This clonotype was counted a few times. The chain uses TRBV4-3 and TRBJ2-3; D is unresolved. Germline CDR1 LGHNA, CDR2 YSLEER. The CDR3 consists of 14 residues. The germline V and J ends were trimmed by 1 base and 2 bases, with 7 bases remaining between them. The CDR3 loop is CASSQGANTDTQYF. The DNA of the CDR3 is TGCGCCAGCAGCCAAGGCGCTAACACAGATACGCAGTATTTT.

The chain recombines TRBV19 with TRBJ1-4, with 10 bases lining up with TRBD1. V dropped 9 bases and J dropped 7; count of bases not matched to a gene: 8. CDR3 size: 14 residues. Germline CDR1 is LNHDA and CDR2 is SQIVND (reference sequence). This CDR3 is CASNSGTGVEKLFF. CDR3 sequence (DNA): TGTGCCAGCAACTCCGGGACAGGGGTTGAAAAACTGTTTTTT.

The V call is TRBV5-1, the J call TRBJ2-3; 8 nucleotides align to TRBD2. The length of the CDR3 is 15 residues. With V trimmed by 2 bases and J by 0 bases, 2 bases remained unmatched. CDR1 and CDR2 (germline): SGHRS, YFSETQ. The CDR3 sequence is CASSLSGSSTDTQYF. DNA for the CDR3: TGCGCCAGCAGCTTAAGCGGGAGTAGCACAGATACGCAGTATTTT.

This clonotype was seen a handful of times. This sequence joins TRBV29-1 and TRBJ2-3, with D possibly being TRBD2 (5 bases). Trimming took off 1 base at V and 1 base at J, with 9 bases between the two ends. Germline V CDR1 and CDR2: SQVTM, ANQGSEA. CDR3 size: 14 residues. The CDR3 protein is CSVEGGSGTDTQYF. CDR3 in DNA: TGCAGCGTTGAAGGGGGTAGCGGCACAGATACGCAGTATTTT.

The chain is built from TRBV30 and TRBJ2-7; no firm D call. Germline V gene sequence: CDR1 GTSNPN, CDR2 SVGIG (reference sequence). Deletions cut 1 base from V and 7 bases from J, with 11 bases between. This CDR3 spans 12 amino acids. The CDR3 here is CAWSDPLGEQYF. DNA of the CDR3: TGTGCCTGGAGTGACCCCCTCGGGGAGCAGTACTTC.

This clonotype was seen repeatedly, ten times or more. This sequence joins TRBV4-3 and TRBJ2-3; 8 nucleotides match TRBD1. The V gene's germline CDR1 is LGHNA and CDR2 YSLEER. Trimming took 0 bases from V and 4 from J; bases not matched to a gene: 3. The CDR3 is 15 residues long. CDR3 nucleotide sequence: TGCGCCAGCAGCCAAGATCCAGGGGGCGCAGATACGCAGTATTTT. It yields the protein CASSQDPGGADTQYF.

This clonotype was detected ten times or more. CDR3 protein: CASSYAGGNEQFF. The CDR3 DNA reads TGTGCCAGCAGTTATGCGGGGGGGAATGAGCAGTTCTTC. This rearrangement joins TRBV6-5 to TRBJ2-1; the match to TRBD2 covers 9 bases. The CDR3 has 13 amino acids. CDR1 is MNHEY and CDR2 is SVGAGI in the germline V gene. The trim removed 3 bases at V and 7 bases at J, leaving 1 base unmatched.